These 18 T cell receptor beta chains originate from one sample sequenced in a study of cytomegalovirus exposure and HLA in healthy donors. The PCR contained 60 Vbeta and 13 Jbeta primers. The protocol was immunoSEQ multiplex PCR, while the TCRdb copy is restricted to in-frame clones and leaves out a portion. The sample has approximately 170,000 clones; 85% are singletons. Sequencing used PBMCs. These receptors all stem from a boy aged 2 to 10 in good health and CMV-seronegative.

V usage is TRBV9 and J usage is TRBJ1-6, with D maybe TRBD1 (5 bases). V was pared by 0 bases and J by 8 bases, with 12 bases between. The germline gives CDR1 SGDLS, CDR2 YYNGEE. The CDR3 sequence is 15 residues long. CDR3 bases: TGTGCCAGCAGCGTAGCAGGGATTGTGGATTCACCCCTCCACTTT. It is translated as CASSVAGIVDSPLHF.

The chain links TRBV19 to TRBJ1-6; D possibly corresponds to TRBD1 (6 bases). Between the trimmed V and J ends, which lost 4 bases and 8 bases, there was a span of 12 bases. The CDR3 is made up of 14 amino acids. Looked up from germline, CDR1 is LNHDA and CDR2 is SQIVND (reference sequence). The CDR3 sequence: CASSTGVFYSPLHF. CDR3 coding DNA: TGTGCCAGTAGTACAGGGGTTTTCTATTCACCCCTCCACTTT.

This chain links TRBV6-5 with TRBJ2-3; 8 nucleotides line up with TRBD1. This CDR3 region has 15 residues. The ends lost 5 bases at V and 2 bases at J; junction bases unmatched: 6. Germline CDR1 is MNHEY and CDR2 is SVGAGI. CDR3: CASSKTGDLTDTQYF. Here the CDR3 DNA reads TGTGCCAGCAGTAAGACAGGGGACCTCACAGATACGCAGTATTTT.

This sequence joins TRBV2 and TRBJ1-5; no definite D call. The CDR3 consists of 13 residues. CDR1 and CDR2 (germline): SNHLY, FYNNEI. V lost 4 bases to trimming and J lost 4 bases, with 8 bases between them. CDR3 protein: CASSAAGNQPQHF. CDR3 nucleotide sequence: TGTGCCAGCAGTGCGGCAGGAAATCAGCCCCAGCATTTT.

The chain recombines TRBV6-5 with TRBJ1-5; D uncertain. Germline loops: CDR1 MNHEY, CDR2 SVGAGI. The CDR3 length is 13 residues. Deletions cut 2 bases from V and 4 bases from J, with 6 bases between. The CDR3 sequence: CASSYTTNQPQHF. The DNA of the CDR3 is TGTGCCAGCAGTTACACGACAAATCAGCCCCAGCATTTT.

Only a few counts were recorded for this clone. The chain links TRBV27 to TRBJ2-7, with 9 nucleotides matching TRBD1. The ends lost 5 bases at V and 4 bases at J; junction bases unmatched: 12. Germline CDR1 MNHEY, CDR2 SMNVEV (reference sequence). The length of the CDR3 is 16 residues. In nucleotides, the CDR3 is TGTGCCAGCAGTCCTCTTAGACAACAGGGGGCTTACGAGCAGTACTTC. Its translation is CASSPLRQQGAYEQYF.

This sequence joins TRBV7-8 and TRBJ1-1; D is unresolved. The V end was cut by 1 base, the J end by 0 bases, with 6 bases between. Looked up from germline, CDR1 is SGHVS and CDR2 is FQNEAQ. The CDR3 consists of 14 residues. The DNA for the CDR3 is TGTGCCAGCAGCTTAGATGAGGTGAACACTGAAGCTTTCTTT. Its protein is CASSLDEVNTEAFF. The complete variable domain, with remaining parts taken from reference TRBV7-8 and TRBJ1-1, reads GAGVSQSPRYKVAKRGQDVALRCDPISGHVSLFWYQQALGQGPEFLTYFQNEAQLDKSGLPSDRFFAERPEGSVSTLKIQRTQQEDSAVYLCASSLDEVNTEAFFGQGTRLTVV.

This clone was seen only once. The CDR3 loop reads CASSGDRGITDTQYF. The CDR3 DNA sequence: TGTGCCAGCAGTGGGGACAGGGGGATCACAGATACGCAGTATTTT. The rearrangement uses TRBV2 and TRBJ2-3, with 11 bases aligning to TRBD1. CDR1 and CDR2 (germline): SNHLY, FYNNEI. The junction had 2 bases not matched to a gene; V was cut back by 4 bases and J by 2 bases. This CDR3 has 15 amino acids. The variable domain in full, completed from reference TRBV2 and TRBJ2-3, reads EPEVTQTPSHQVTQMGQEVILRCVPISNHLYFYWYRQILGQKVEFLVSFYNNEISEKSEIFDDQFSVERPDGSNFTLKIRSTKLEDSAMYFCASSGDRGITDTQYFGPGTRLTVL.

The CDR3 here is CASRGGSGRPLSYNEQFF. The DNA for the CDR3 is TGTGCCAGCAGGGGTGGTAGCGGGAGGCCCCTCTCCTACAATGAGCAGTTCTTC. The V gene is TRBV2, the J gene TRBJ2-1; 10 bases match TRBD2. The CDR3 has 18 residues. Trimming at V came to 6 bases and at J to 0 bases, leaving 11 bases not matched to a gene. Germline CDR1 and CDR2: SNHLY and FYNNEI.

The J gene is TRBJ2-2, the V gene TRBV13, with TRBD1 matching 7 bases. This CDR3 contains 15 residues. The J segment lost 3 bases and the V segment lost 0 bases, leaving 1 base of the junction unmatched. Germline V gene lookup returns CDR1 PRHDT and CDR2 FYEKMQ (reference sequence). The CDR3 bases are TGTGCCAGCAGCTTAGGGGGACAGTACACCGGGGAGCTGTTTTTT. Translated, it gives CASSLGGQYTGELFF.

V is TRBV14 and J is TRBJ1-4; perhaps TRBD1 as D (6 bases). Germline V CDR1 and CDR2: SGHDN, FVKESK. The CDR3 runs 18 residues. V was clipped by 4 bases and J by 5 bases, with 23 bases between them. This chain's CDR3 is CASSPRKGVVMGNEKLFF. The CDR3 bases are TGTGCCAGCAGCCCCCGAAAGGGGGTAGTGATGGGGAATGAAAAACTGTTTTTT.

The chain joins TRBV14 to TRBJ1-1, with TRBD1 as a possible D gene (5 bases). Looked up from germline, CDR1 is SGHDN and CDR2 is FVKESK. The V gene lost 0 bases and the J gene lost 0 bases, with 17 bases spanning the gap. There are 18 residues in the CDR3. The CDR3 sequence is CASSQESVIGQMNTEAFF. CDR3 in DNA: TGTGCCAGCAGCCAAGAATCTGTGATAGGACAAATGAACACTGAAGCTTTCTTT.

V is TRBV15 and J is TRBJ1-2; 8 positions match TRBD1. This CDR3 region has 19 residues. The V segment lost 3 bases and the J segment 3 bases; nucleotides outside the gene matches: 18. The germline gives CDR1 LNHNV, CDR2 YYDKDF (reference sequence). This CDR3 is CATSSRSYSVQGGDYGYTF. The CDR3 DNA sequence: TGTGCCACCAGCAGCAGATCCTATTCCGTACAGGGGGGTGACTATGGCTACACCTTC.

This chain uses TRBV9 with TRBJ2-7; D is perhaps TRBD2 (7 bases). Trimming pared 1 base from V and 4 bases from J, leaving 18 bases between. The CDR3 covers 16 residues. Germline CDR1 reads SGDLS; CDR2 reads YYNGEE. CDR3 nucleotides: TGTGCCAGCAGCGTAAGTGCGGGGGCCGAGGGGTACGAGCAGTACTTC. Translation gives CASSVSAGAEGYEQYF.

V gene TRBV28 combines with J gene TRBJ1-2; 7 nucleotides agree with TRBD1. Trimming cost V 5 bases and J 4 bases; bases outside gene matches: 10. This CDR3 region has 15 residues. Germline values: CDR1 MDHEN, CDR2 SYDVKM. In nucleotides, the CDR3 is TGTGCCAGCAGTGACAGGGATATATTTGCCTATGGCTACACCTTC. It codes for CASSDRDIFAYGYTF.

The chain couples TRBV30 to TRBJ1-4; 7 bases map to TRBD1. The CDR3 length is 15 residues. Germline CDR1 reads GTSNPN; CDR2 reads SVGIG (reference sequence). Trimming removed 5 bases from V and 8 bases from J; junction bases left unmatched: 14. CDR3: CAWSGTELEGEKLFF. The CDR3 nucleotides read TGTGCCTGGTCCGGGACAGAGTTAGAGGGCGAAAAACTGTTTTTT.

The gene calls are TRBV2 and TRBJ1-4, with TRBD1 matching 9 bases. CDR1 and CDR2 (germline): SNHLY, FYNNEI. The length of the CDR3 is 14 residues. V dropped 5 bases and J dropped 5; count of bases not matched to a gene: 3. CDR3 sequence: CASSWTGANEKLFF. In DNA form, the CDR3 reads TGTGCCAGCAGTTGGACAGGGGCAAATGAAAAACTGTTTTTT.

The J gene is TRBJ2-7, the V gene TRBV5-1; D gene ambiguous. V lost 0 bases to trimming and J lost 3 bases, with 7 bases between them. The CDR3 is 13 residues long. CDR1 is SGHRS, CDR2 YFSETQ, per germline. The CDR3 sequence is CASSLGQYYEQYF. CDR3 bases: TGCGCCAGCAGCTTGGGCCAGTACTACGAGCAGTACTTC.